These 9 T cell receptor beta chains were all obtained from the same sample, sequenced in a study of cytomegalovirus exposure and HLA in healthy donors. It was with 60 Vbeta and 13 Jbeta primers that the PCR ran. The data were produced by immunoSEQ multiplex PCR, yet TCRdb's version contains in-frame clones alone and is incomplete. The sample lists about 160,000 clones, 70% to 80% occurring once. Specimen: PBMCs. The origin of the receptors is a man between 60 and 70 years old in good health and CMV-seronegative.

CDR3 loop: CASSPQVAGVEQFF. The CDR3 DNA follows: TGTGCCAGCAGCCCCCAAGTAGCGGGAGTTGAGCAGTTCTTC. The chain uses TRBV7-6 and TRBJ2-1, with 9 positions matching TRBD2. Looked up from germline, CDR1 is SGHVS and CDR2 is FNYEAQ. J was trimmed by 9 bases and V by 5 bases; bases with no gene match: 8. The CDR3 is made up of 14 amino acids.

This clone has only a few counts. The CDR3 region has the DNA TGTGCCAGCAGCAGACAGGGTGGCAATCAGCCCCAGCATTTT. Translated, it gives CASSRQGGNQPQHF. The rearrangement uses TRBV28 and TRBJ1-5, with 7 bases aligning to TRBD1. This CDR3 is built from 14 residues. V lost 6 bases to trimming and J lost 2 bases; unmatched junction nucleotides: 4. Germline V gene data show CDR1 as MDHEN and CDR2 as SYDVKM.

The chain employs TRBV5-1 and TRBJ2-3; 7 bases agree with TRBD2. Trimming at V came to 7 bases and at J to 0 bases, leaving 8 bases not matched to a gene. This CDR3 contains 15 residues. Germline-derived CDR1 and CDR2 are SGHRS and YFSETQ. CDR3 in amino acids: CASAERGDSTDTQYF. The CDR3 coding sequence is TGCGCCAGCGCAGAGCGGGGCGATAGCACAGATACGCAGTATTTT.

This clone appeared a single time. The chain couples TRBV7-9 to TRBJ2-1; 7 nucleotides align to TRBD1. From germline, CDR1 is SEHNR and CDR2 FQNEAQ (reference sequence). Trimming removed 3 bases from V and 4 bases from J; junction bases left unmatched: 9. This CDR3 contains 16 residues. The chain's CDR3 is CASSLAGTAGYNEQFF. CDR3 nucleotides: TGTGCCAGCAGCTTGGCCGGGACAGCAGGGTACAATGAGCAGTTCTTC.

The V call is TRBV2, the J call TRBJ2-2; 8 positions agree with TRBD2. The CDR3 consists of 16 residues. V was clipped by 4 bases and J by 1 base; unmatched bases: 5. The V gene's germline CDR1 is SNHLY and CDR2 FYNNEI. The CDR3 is CASSVGLAGNTGELFF. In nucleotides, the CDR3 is TGTGCCAGCAGTGTAGGTCTAGCGGGGAACACCGGGGAGCTGTTTTTT. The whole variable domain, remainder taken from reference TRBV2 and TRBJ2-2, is EPEVTQTPSHQVTQMGQEVILRCVPISNHLYFYWYRQILGQKVEFLVSFYNNEISEKSEIFDDQFSVERPDGSNFTLKIRSTKLEDSAMYFCASSVGLAGNTGELFFGEGSRLTVL.

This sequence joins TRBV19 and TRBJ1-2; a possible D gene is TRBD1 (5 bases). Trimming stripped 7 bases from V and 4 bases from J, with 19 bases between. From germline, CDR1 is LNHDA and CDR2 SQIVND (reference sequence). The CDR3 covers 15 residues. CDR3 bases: TGTGCCAGTACCAGATCCGGGGGTTTCGGCTATGGCTACACCTTC. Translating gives CASTRSGGFGYGYTF.

For the CDR3, the DNA is TGTGCCACAGCGGGAGCGGAAGACAATGAGCAGTTCTTC. Translating it yields CATAGAEDNEQFF. The chain recombines TRBV6-4 with TRBJ2-1; 8 nucleotides agree with TRBD2. The CDR3 covers 13 residues. Germline V lookup: CDR1 MRHNA, CDR2 SNTAGT. With V trimmed by 10 bases and J by 5 bases, 7 bases remained unmatched.

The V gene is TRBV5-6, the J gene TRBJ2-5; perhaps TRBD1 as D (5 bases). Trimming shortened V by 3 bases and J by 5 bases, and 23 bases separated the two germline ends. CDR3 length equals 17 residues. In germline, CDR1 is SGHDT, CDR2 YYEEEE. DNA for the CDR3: TGTGCCAGCAGCTCCGTGGGCAGGGCAGGGCCTTCGGAGACCCAGTACTTC. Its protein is CASSSVGRAGPSETQYF.

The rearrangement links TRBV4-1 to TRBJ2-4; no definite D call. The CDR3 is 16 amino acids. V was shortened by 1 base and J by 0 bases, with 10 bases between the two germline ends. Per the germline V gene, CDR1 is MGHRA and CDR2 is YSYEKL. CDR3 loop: CASSQGSLLAKNIQYF. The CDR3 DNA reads TGCGCCAGCAGCCAAGGGTCCCTATTAGCCAAAAACATTCAGTACTTC.